The clone carrying this T cell receptor beta chain was seen a few times. Time point indicated: patch test 1, 2 weeks after DPC sensitization. As for treatment: therapeutic diphenylcyclopropenone sensitization with weekly scalp DPC. This CDR3 region has 15 residues. V was trimmed by 3 bases and J by 3 bases, leaving 12 bases between them. Germline values: CDR1 LGHNT, CDR2 FRNRAP. The data were obtained in a study of human T cells and chemical hapten exposure. In TCRdb, the RACE reads were re-called with MiXCR into one record per CDR3 protein. The sample has around 300,000 distinct CDR3 sequences, around 7% seen once.

V is TRBV12-5 and J is TRBJ2-4; possibly TRBD2 for D (5 bases). This sequence was found in a woman aged 18 to 35 with alopecia areata. Some clones in this sample may be carry-over from other donors' samples. The input for sequencing was whole blood, taken in connection with sensitization to the hapten diphenylcyclopropenone (DPC). CDR3 protein: CASGFGTGGKNIQYF. The CDR3 nucleotides are TGTGCTAGTGGTTTTGGAACCGGAGGCAAAAACATTCAGTACTTC.